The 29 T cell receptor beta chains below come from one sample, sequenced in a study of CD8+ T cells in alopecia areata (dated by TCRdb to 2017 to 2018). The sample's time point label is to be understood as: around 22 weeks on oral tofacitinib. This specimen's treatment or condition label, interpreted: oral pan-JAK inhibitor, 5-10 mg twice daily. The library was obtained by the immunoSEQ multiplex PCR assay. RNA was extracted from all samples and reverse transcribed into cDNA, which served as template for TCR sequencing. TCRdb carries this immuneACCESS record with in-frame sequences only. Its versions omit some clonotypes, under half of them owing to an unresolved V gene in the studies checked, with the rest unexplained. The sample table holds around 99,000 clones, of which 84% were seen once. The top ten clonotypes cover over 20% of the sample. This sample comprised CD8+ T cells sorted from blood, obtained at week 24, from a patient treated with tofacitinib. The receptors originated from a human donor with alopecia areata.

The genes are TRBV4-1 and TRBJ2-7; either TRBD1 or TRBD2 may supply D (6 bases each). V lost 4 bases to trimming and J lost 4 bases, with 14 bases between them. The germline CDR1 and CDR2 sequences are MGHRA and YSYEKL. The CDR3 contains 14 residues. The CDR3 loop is CASSLRDTEYEQYF. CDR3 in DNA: TGCGCCAGCAGCCTGCGGGACACAGAATACGAGCAGTACTTC.

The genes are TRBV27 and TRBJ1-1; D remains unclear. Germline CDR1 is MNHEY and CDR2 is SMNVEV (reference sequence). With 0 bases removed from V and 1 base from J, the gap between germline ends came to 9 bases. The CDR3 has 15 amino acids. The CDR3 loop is CASSLSLDSNTEAFF. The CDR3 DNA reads TGTGCCAGCAGTTTATCGCTGGATTCGAACACTGAAGCTTTCTTT.

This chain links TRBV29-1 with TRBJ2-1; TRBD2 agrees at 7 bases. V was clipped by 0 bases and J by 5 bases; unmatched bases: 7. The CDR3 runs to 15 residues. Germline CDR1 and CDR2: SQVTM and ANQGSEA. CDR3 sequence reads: CSVEDPGGGDNEQFF. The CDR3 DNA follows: TGCAGCGTTGAAGATCCGGGGGGTGGGGACAATGAGCAGTTCTTC.

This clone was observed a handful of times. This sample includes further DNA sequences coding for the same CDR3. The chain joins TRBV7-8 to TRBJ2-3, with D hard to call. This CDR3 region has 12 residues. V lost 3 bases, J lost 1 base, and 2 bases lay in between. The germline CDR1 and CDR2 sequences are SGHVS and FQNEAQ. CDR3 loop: CASSLGTDTQYF. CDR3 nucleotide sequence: TGTGCCAGCAGCTTGGGCACAGATACGCAGTATTTT.

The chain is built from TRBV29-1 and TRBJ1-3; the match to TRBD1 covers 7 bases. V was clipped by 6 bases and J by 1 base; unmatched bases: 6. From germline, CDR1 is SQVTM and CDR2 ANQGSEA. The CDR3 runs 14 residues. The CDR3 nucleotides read TGCAGCGTCGTACAGGGGCAGTCTGGAAACACCATATATTTT. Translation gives CSVVQGQSGNTIYF.

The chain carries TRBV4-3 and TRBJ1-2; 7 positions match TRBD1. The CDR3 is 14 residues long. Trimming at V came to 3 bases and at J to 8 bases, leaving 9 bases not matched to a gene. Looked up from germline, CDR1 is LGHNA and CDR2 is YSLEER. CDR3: CASSHLRQGDGYTF. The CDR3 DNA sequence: TGCGCCAGCAGCCACCTTCGACAGGGCGACGGCTACACCTTC.

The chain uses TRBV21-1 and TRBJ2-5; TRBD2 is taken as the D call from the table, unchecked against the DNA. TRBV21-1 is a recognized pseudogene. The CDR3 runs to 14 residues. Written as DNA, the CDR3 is TGTGCCAGCAGCTTCCGCCGACCCGCGGGGACCCAGTACTTC. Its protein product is CASSFRRPAGTQYF.

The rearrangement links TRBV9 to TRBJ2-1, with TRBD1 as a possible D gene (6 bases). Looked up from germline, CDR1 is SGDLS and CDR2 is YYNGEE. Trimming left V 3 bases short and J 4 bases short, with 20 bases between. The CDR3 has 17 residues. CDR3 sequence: CASSEPSDRRRYNEQFF. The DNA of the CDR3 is TGTGCCAGCAGCGAGCCCTCGGACAGAAGAAGATACAATGAGCAGTTCTTC. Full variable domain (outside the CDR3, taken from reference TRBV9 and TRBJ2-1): DSGVTQTPKHLITATGQRVTLRCSPRSGDLSVYWYQQSLDQGLQFLIQYYNGEERAKGNILERFSAQQFPDLHSELNLSSLELGDSALYFCASSEPSDRRRYNEQFFGPGTRLTVL.

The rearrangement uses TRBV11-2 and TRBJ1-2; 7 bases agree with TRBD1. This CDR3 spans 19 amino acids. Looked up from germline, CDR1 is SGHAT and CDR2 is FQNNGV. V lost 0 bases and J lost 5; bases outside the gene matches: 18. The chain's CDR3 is CASSLDQNGARGRGYGYTF. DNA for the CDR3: TGTGCCAGCAGCTTAGATCAAAATGGTGCCAGGGGGAGAGGGTATGGCTACACCTTC.

The CDR3 protein is CASSDRTGANVLTF. For the CDR3, the DNA is TGTGCCAGCAGCGACAGGACTGGGGCCAACGTCCTGACTTTC. This chain connects TRBV21-1 to TRBJ2-6; TRBD1, the table's D call, was not compared with the DNA. TRBV21-1 is shown as a pseudogene. The CDR3 is 14 amino acids.

The CDR3 DNA is TGTGCCAGCAGCTTAGCGCTAGGGGAAGACGAGCAGTACTTC. Its protein is CASSLALGEDEQYF. The V gene is TRBV7-9, the J gene TRBJ2-7, with D perhaps matching TRBD1 (5 bases). V lost 0 bases, J lost 5 bases, and 11 bases lay in between. The germline CDR1 and CDR2 sequences are SEHNR and FQNEAQ (reference sequence). The CDR3 spans 14 residues.

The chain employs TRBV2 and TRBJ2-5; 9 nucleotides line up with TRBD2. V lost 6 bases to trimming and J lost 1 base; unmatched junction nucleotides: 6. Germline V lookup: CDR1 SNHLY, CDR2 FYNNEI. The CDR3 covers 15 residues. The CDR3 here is CASRDIAGAQETQYF. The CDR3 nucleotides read TGTGCCAGCAGGGATATAGCGGGGGCCCAAGAGACCCAGTACTTC. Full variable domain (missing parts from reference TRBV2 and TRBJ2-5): EPEVTQTPSHQVTQMGQEVILRCVPISNHLYFYWYRQILGQKVEFLVSFYNNEISEKSEIFDDQFSVERPDGSNFTLKIRSTKLEDSAMYFCASRDIAGAQETQYFGPGTRLLVL.

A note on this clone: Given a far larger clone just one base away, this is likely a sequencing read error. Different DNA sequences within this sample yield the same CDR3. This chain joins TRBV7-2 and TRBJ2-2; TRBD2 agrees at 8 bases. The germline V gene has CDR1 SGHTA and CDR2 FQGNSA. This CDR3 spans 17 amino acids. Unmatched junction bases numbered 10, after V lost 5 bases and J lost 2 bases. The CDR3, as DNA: TGTGCCAGCAGCCGATATCCGGGGGGGCCCAACACCGGGGAGCTGTTTTTT. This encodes CASSRYPGGPNTGELFF.

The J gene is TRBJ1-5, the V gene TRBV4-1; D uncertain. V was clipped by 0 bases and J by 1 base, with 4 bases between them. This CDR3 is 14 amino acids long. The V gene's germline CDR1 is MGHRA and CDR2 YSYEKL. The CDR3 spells CASSQEGSNQPQHF. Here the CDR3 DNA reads TGCGCCAGCAGCCAAGAGGGAAGCAATCAGCCCCAGCATTTT.

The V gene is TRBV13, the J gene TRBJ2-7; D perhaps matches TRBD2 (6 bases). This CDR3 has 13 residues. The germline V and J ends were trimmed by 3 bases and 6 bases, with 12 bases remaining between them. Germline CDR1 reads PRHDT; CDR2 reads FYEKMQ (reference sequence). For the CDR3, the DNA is TGTGCCAGCAGCTTGCGGGGCTTCGCCGAGCAGTACTTC. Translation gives CASSLRGFAEQYF.

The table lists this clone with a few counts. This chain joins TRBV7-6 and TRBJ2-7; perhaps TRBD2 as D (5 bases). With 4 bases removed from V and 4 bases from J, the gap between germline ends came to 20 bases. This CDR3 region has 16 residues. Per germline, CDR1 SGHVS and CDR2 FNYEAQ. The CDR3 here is CASSSRGGPRSYEQYF. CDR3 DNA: TGTGCCAGCAGCTCCCGGGGTGGACCTCGATCTTACGAGCAGTACTTC.

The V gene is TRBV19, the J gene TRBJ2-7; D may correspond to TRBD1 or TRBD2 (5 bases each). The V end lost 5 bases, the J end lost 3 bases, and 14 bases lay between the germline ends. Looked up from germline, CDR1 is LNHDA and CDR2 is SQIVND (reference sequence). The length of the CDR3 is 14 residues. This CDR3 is CASSADGAYYEQYF. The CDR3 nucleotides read TGTGCCAGTAGTGCTGACGGGGCTTACTACGAGCAGTACTTC.

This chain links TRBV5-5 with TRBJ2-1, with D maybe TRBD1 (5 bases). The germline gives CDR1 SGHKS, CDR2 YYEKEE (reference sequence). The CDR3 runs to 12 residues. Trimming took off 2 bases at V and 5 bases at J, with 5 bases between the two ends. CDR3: CASSLGDNEQFF. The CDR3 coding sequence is TGTGCCAGCAGCTTAGGGGACAATGAGCAGTTCTTC.

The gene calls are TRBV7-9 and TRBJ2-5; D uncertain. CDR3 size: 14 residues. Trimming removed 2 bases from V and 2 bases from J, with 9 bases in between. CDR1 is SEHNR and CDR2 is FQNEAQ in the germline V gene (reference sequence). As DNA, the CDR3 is TGTGCCAGCAGCTTAACAGATATTCAAGAGACCCAGTACTTC. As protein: CASSLTDIQETQYF.

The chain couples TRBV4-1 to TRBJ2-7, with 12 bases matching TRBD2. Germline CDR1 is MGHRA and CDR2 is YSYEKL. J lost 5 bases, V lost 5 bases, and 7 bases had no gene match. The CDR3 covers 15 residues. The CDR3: CASSARGLAGHEQYF. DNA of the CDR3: TGCGCCAGCAGCGCCCGGGGACTAGCGGGTCACGAGCAGTACTTC.

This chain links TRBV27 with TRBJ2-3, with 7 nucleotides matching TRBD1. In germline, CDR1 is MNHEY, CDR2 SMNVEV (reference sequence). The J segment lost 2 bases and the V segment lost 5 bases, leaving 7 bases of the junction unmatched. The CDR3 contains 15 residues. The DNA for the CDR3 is TGTGCCAGCAGTCCCGACAGGGTCACCACAGATACGCAGTATTTT. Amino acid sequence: CASSPDRVTTDTQYF.

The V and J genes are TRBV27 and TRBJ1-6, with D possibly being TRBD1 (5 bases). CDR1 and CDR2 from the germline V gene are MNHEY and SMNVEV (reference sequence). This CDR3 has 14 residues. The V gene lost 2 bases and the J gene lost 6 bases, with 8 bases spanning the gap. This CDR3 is CASSLRDSNSPLHF. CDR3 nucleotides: TGTGCCAGCAGTTTACGGGACTCTAATTCACCCCTCCACTTT.

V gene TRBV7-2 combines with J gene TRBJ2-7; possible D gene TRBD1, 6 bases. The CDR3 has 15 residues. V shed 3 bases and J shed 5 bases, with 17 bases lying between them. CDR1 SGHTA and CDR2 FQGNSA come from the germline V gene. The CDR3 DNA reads TGTGCCAGCAGCTTGTATCGGTCCAGGGGTAACGAGCAGTACTTC. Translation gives CASSLYRSRGNEQYF.

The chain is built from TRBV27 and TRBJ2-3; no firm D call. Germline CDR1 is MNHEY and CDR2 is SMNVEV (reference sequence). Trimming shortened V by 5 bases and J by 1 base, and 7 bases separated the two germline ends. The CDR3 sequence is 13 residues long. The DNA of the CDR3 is TGTGCCAGCAGTCAAACAGGCACAGATACGCAGTATTTT. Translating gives CASSQTGTDTQYF.

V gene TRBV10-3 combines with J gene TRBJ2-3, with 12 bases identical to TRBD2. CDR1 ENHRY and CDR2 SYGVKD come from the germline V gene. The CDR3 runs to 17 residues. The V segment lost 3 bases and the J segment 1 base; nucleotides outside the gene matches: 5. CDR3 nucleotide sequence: TGTGCCATCAGTGACCCTAGCGGGGGGGCGGGCACAGATACGCAGTATTTT. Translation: CAISDPSGGAGTDTQYF.

The CDR3 bases are TGCGCCAGCAGCCAAGATACCGAAGCTAGCGGGGCCTACAATGAGCAGTTCTTC. Translation gives CASSQDTEASGAYNEQFF. The genes are TRBV4-1 and TRBJ2-1; 9 bases agree with TRBD2. Germline V CDR1 and CDR2: MGHRA, YSYEKL. V lost 0 bases, J lost 2 bases, and 8 bases stayed unmatched. The CDR3 has 18 residues.

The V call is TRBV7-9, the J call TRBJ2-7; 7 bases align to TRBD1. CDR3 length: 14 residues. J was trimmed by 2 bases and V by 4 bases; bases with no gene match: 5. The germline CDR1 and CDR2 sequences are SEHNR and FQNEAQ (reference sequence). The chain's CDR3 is CASSSPGQPYEQYF. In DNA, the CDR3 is TGTGCCAGCAGCTCGCCGGGACAGCCCTACGAGCAGTACTTC.

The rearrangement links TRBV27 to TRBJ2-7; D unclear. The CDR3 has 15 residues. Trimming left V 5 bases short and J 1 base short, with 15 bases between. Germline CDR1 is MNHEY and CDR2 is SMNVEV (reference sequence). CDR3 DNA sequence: TGTGCCAGCAGTCTCCGAGGACCCCTGTCCTACGAGCAGTACTTC. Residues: CASSLRGPLSYEQYF.

CDR3 sequence (DNA): TGTGCCAGCAGCTCAACAGGACTAGCGGGGGCCTACGAGCAGTACTTC. Its translation is CASSSTGLAGAYEQYF. The chain combines TRBV7-2 with TRBJ2-7; 13 bases map to TRBD2. The CDR3 runs 16 residues. Germline assignment: CDR1 SGHTA and CDR2 FQGNSA. V trimming: 4 bases; J trimming: 2 bases; junction bases outside the gene matches: 5.